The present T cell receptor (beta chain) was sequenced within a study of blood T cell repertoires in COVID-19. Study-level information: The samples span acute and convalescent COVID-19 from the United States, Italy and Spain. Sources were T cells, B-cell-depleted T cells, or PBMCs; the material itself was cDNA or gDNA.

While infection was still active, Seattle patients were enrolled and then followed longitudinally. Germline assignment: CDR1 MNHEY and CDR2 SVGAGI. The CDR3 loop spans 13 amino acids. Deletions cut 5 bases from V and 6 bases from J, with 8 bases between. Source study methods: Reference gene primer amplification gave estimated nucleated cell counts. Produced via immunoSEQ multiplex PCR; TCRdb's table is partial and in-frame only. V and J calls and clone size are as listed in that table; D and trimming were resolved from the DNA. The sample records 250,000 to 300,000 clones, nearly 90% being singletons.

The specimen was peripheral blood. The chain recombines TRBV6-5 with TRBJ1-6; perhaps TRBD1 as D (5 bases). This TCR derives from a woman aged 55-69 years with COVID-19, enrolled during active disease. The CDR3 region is CASSRQGNSPLHF. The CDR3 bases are TGTGCCAGCAGTCGGCAGGGTAATTCACCCCTCCACTTT.